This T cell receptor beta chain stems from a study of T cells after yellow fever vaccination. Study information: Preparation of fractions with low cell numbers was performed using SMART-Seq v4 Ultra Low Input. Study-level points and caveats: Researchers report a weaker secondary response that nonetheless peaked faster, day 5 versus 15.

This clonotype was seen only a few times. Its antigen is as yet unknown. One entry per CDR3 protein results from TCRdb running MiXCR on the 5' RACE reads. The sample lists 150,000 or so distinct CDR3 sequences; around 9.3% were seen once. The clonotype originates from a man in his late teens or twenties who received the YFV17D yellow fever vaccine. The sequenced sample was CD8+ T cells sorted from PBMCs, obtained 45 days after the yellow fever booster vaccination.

CDR3 sequence reads: CASSQGLEVPYNNEQFF. CDR3 DNA: TGCGCCAGCAGCCAGGGACTAGAGGTTCCATATAACAATGAGCAGTTCTTC. V gene TRBV4-1 combines with J gene TRBJ2-1, with TRBD2 identical over 8 bases. The CDR3 totals 17 residues. Trimming cost V 3 bases and J 5 bases; bases outside gene matches: 12. In germline, CDR1 is MGHRA, CDR2 YSYEKL.